Listed here are 16 T cell receptor beta chains from one sample, sequenced in a study of blood T cell repertoires in COVID-19 (TCRdb year 2020). The library came from the immunoSEQ multiplex PCR assay. In its TCRdb copy, this immuneACCESS table keeps in-frame sequences only and misses some clones. Where compared with another copy, unresolved V genes explain less than half of these, and the others have no known cause. Within this sample are 180,000 or so clones, with about 91% of them counted one time only. About 1.6% of the sample lies in the top ten. Sequencing was carried out using peripheral blood. The receptors shown here come from a woman aged 50 to 60 with acute or convalescent COVID-19.

The chain uses TRBV5-4 and TRBJ1-6; possible D gene TRBD1, 6 bases. The germline V gene encodes CDR1 SGHNT and CDR2 YYREEE (reference sequence). V shed 0 bases and J shed 4 bases, with 8 bases lying between them. This CDR3 region has 15 residues. This chain's CDR3 is CASSLGQGYNSPLHF. The CDR3 nucleotides read TGTGCCAGCAGCTTGGGGCAGGGGTATAATTCACCCCTCCACTTT.

V gene TRBV7-9 combines with J gene TRBJ2-7; 7 bases are a match to TRBD1. Germline CDR1 and CDR2: SEHNR and FQNEAQ (reference sequence). This CDR3 spans 14 amino acids. Trimming cost V 5 bases and J 3 bases; bases outside gene matches: 7. The CDR3: CASSLGGTDYEQYF. DNA for the CDR3: TGTGCCAGCAGCCTAGGGGGCACGGACTACGAGCAGTACTTC.

This chain connects TRBV2 to TRBJ1-1; 7 bases agree with TRBD1. Unmatched junction bases numbered 8, after V lost 5 bases and J lost 5 bases. The CDR3 totals 14 residues. Germline lookup yields CDR1 SNHLY and CDR2 FYNNEI. DNA for the CDR3: TGTGCCAGCAGTTCTCAGGGGGGTATGACTGAAGCTTTCTTT. Its translation is CASSSQGGMTEAFF.

The gene calls are TRBV4-1 and TRBJ1-3; D is unclear. In germline, CDR1 is MGHRA, CDR2 YSYEKL. The ends were cut back, 0 bases at V and 7 bases at J, with 10 bases in the middle. The CDR3 contains 14 residues. CDR3 sequence reads: CASSQDTSRNTIYF. The CDR3 region has the DNA TGCGCCAGCAGCCAAGATACTTCTCGGAACACCATATATTTT.

The chain joins TRBV9 to TRBJ1-2, with 8 nucleotides matching TRBD1. V was clipped by 3 bases and J by 7 bases; unmatched bases: 8. In germline, CDR1 is SGDLS, CDR2 YYNGEE. CDR3 length equals 14 residues. CDR3 amino acids: CASSEPTGGVGYTF. CDR3 nucleotide sequence: TGTGCCAGCAGCGAACCCACAGGGGGGGTTGGCTACACCTTC.

The chain links TRBV27 to TRBJ2-7, with TRBD2 identical over 8 bases. The CDR3 extends over 14 amino acids. Losses at the gene ends were 5 bases for V and 5 bases for J; bases not matched to a gene: 8. The germline V gene encodes CDR1 MNHEY and CDR2 SMNVEV (reference sequence). CDR3 coding DNA: TGTGCCAGCAGTGAGGACCTAGCGGGCGACGAGCAGTACTTC. Its protein is CASSEDLAGDEQYF.

This clone was detected only a few times. This chain joins TRBV6-2 or TRBV6-3 and TRBJ2-1; 13 bases fit TRBD2. Germline V lookup: CDR1 MNHEY, CDR2 SVGEGT. The V and J ends lost 2 bases and 0 bases, in that order; junction bases with no gene match: 10. This CDR3 region has 20 residues. The CDR3 spells CASSYPTGLAGRVSYNEQFF. CDR3 DNA: TGTGCCAGCAGTTACCCAACGGGACTAGCGGGACGAGTCTCCTACAATGAGCAGTTCTTC.

The rearrangement links TRBV19 to TRBJ2-1; TRBD2 agrees at 7 bases. Germline CDR1 and CDR2: LNHDA and SQIVND (reference sequence). The length of the CDR3 is 14 residues. Germline trimming cut 11 bases from V and 0 bases from J; bases unmatched to any gene: 7. The CDR3 bases are TGTGCCGCAGGGAGGGGTCCCTCCTACAATGAGCAGTTCTTC. Translating it yields CAAGRGPSYNEQFF.

The chain couples TRBV28 to TRBJ1-4; a weak D match, TRBD1 (5 bases). CDR3 size: 17 residues. Germline V gene data show CDR1 as MDHEN and CDR2 as SYDVKM. V lost 1 base to trimming and J lost 1 base, with 13 bases between them. The CDR3 loop reads CASSLSGGMGTNEKLFF. CDR3 nucleotides: TGTGCCAGCAGTTTATCCGGGGGAATGGGAACTAATGAAAAACTGTTTTTT.

This clone was seen only once. This chain joins TRBV19 and TRBJ1-5; 8 nucleotides line up with TRBD1. Looked up from germline, CDR1 is LNHDA and CDR2 is SQIVND (reference sequence). The junction had 4 bases not matched to a gene; V was cut back by 5 bases and J by 4 bases. There are 14 residues in the CDR3. The CDR3 bases are TGTGCCAGTAGTGCCCGACAGGGGAATCAGCCCCAGCATTTT. Translating gives CASSARQGNQPQHF.

This sequence joins TRBV3-1 (or the pseudogene TRBV3-2) and TRBJ2-7; the match to TRBD2 covers 10 bases. J was trimmed by 0 bases and V by 4 bases; bases with no gene match: 12. Per the germline V gene, CDR1 is LGHDT and CDR2 is YNNKEL (reference sequence). The CDR3 runs 18 residues. The CDR3 protein is CASSPSGGFPRSSYEQYF. As DNA, the CDR3 is TGTGCCAGCAGCCCTAGCGGGGGCTTCCCTAGGAGCTCCTACGAGCAGTACTTC.

This clone was observed a few times. This chain links TRBV29-1 with TRBJ1-1; weak D call: TRBD1 (6 bases). With 3 bases removed from V and 1 base from J, the gap between germline ends came to 18 bases. CDR1 is SQVTM, CDR2 ANQGSEA, per germline. The CDR3 has 16 residues. CDR3 loop: CSVDDGVQGPNTEAFF. In DNA form, the CDR3 reads TGCAGCGTTGATGACGGGGTGCAGGGGCCGAACACTGAAGCTTTCTTT.

The chain links TRBV7-9 to TRBJ1-2; 10 bases line up with TRBD1. Germline V gives CDR1 SEHNR, CDR2 FQNEAQ (reference sequence). The CDR3 is 16 amino acids. With V trimmed by 5 bases and J by 4 bases, 10 bases remained unmatched. CDR3 loop: CASSAGTGALFYGYTF. CDR3 sequence (DNA): TGTGCCAGCAGCGCCGGGACAGGGGCCTTATTCTATGGCTACACCTTC.

The gene calls are TRBV4-3 and TRBJ2-7, with 7 positions matching TRBD1. J gave up 9 bases and V 2 bases, and 7 bases lay outside the gene matches. Germline CDR1 reads LGHNA; CDR2 reads YSLEER. This CDR3 has 13 residues. The CDR3: CASSQSRQGPQYF. CDR3 nucleotide sequence: TGCGCCAGCAGCCAATCACGACAGGGACCGCAGTACTTC.

Here the CDR3 reads CASSSPDRFNYGYTF. CDR3 DNA sequence: TGTGCCAGCAGTTCTCCTGACAGGTTTAACTATGGCTACACCTTC. This rearrangement joins TRBV28 to TRBJ1-2; tentative D call: TRBD1 (6 bases). Germline V gene lookup returns CDR1 MDHEN and CDR2 SYDVKM. The length of the CDR3 is 15 residues. Trimming removed 4 bases at V and 1 base at J, with 13 bases between.

The chain joins TRBV30 to TRBJ1-6, with D unclear. CDR3 length: 13 amino acids. The V end lost 2 bases, the J end lost 4 bases, and 6 bases lay between the germline ends. Germline loops: CDR1 GTSNPN, CDR2 SVGIG (reference sequence). CDR3 amino acids: CAWSPGYNSPLHF. In nucleotides, the CDR3 is TGTGCCTGGAGTCCGGGGTATAATTCACCCCTCCACTTT.